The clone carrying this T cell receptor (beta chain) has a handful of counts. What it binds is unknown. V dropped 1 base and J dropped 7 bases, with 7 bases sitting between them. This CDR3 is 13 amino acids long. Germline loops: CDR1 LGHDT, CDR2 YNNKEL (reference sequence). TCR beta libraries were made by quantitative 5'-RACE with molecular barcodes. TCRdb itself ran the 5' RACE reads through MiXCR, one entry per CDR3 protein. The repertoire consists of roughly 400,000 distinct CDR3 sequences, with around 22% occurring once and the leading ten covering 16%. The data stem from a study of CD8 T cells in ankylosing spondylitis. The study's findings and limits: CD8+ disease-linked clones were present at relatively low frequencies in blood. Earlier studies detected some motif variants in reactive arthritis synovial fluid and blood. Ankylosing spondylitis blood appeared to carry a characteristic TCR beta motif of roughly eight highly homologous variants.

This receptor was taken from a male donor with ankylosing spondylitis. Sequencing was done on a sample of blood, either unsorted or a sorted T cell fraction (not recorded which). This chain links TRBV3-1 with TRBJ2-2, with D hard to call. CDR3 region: CASSQVGGGELFF. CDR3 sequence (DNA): TGTGCCAGCAGCCAAGTGGGTGGCGGGGAGCTGTTTTTT.